The rows below give T cell receptor beta chains drawn from one sample of a study of blood T cell repertoires in COVID-19. Assay used: immunoSEQ multiplex PCR; TCRdb lists only in-frame clones, some missing. The profile shows 130,000 to 150,000 clones, roughly 90% of them singletons. The sequenced material came from peripheral blood. These receptors were obtained from a man in his fifties with active or convalescent COVID-19. Both conserved end residues are part of each CDR3. A D gene is named only where the DNA matches it firmly. Clone size is given for some rows only: seen once, a few or many times, or a class if the clone is expanded.

clone_size j_call v_call d_call cdr3_nt cdr3_aa
NA TRBJ2-5 TRBV10-3 NA TGTGCCATCAGTGAGTCGATAGCTCAAGAGACCCAGTACTTC CAISESIAQETQYF
NA TRBJ2-7 TRBV28 TRBD1 TGTGCCAGCAGTTCATTGGGGACAGGGAACTACGAGCAGTACTTC CASSSLGTGNYEQYF
NA TRBJ1-1 TRBV27 NA TGTGCCAGCAGTTTATGGGGGGAGGGCACTGAAGCTTTCTTT CASSLWGEGTEAFF
NA TRBJ2-1 TRBV25-1 NA TGTGCCAGCAGTGACCAGACCCGCCGGGGGAATGAGCAGTTCTTC CASSDQTRRGNEQFF
NA TRBJ1-2 TRBV29-1 NA TGCAGCGCCCAGTCGGGGAAACAGAATGGCTACACCTTC CSAQSGKQNGYTF
NA TRBJ2-3 TRBV7-9 NA TGTGCCAGCAGCTCCCGGGACTTCATACGCACAGATACGCAGTATTTT CASSSRDFIRTDTQYF
NA TRBJ2-4 TRBV2 NA TGTGCCAGCAACTACAGGACGGAAAACATTCAGTACTTC CASNYRTENIQYF
NA TRBJ2-7 TRBV7-8 NA TGTGCCAGCAGCTCGCCCGGCGGCGAGCAGTACTTC CASSSPGGEQYF
NA TRBJ2-3 TRBV7-9 TRBD2 TGTGCCAGCAGCTTGTTGGCGGGAGGCGGGTCAGATACGCAGTATTTT CASSLLAGGGSDTQYF
NA TRBJ2-3 TRBV3-1/TRBV3-2 TRBD2 TGTGCCAGCAGCCAAGATCTGGTGACTAGCGGGTTCGGAGGAAGCACAGATACGCAGTATTTT CASSQDLVTSGFGGSTDTQYF
NA TRBJ2-1 TRBV29-1 TRBD2 TGCAGCGTGGGCGGGACTAGCGGGAGAGGGGGTGGGAAGCAGTTCTTC CSVGGTSGRGGGKQFF
NA TRBJ1-3 TRBV6-5 TRBD1 TGTGCCAGCAGTCCCTCCTGGACAGGGGGAAACACCATATATTTT CASSPSWTGGNTIYF
NA TRBJ2-7 TRBV21-1 NA TGTGCCAGCAGCAAAAAGCCCCCAGGGAATCTGTATGAGCAGTACTTC CASSKKPPGNLYEQYF
NA TRBJ2-7 TRBV27 TRBD1 TGTGCCAGCAGTTCTCAGACAGGGGGAAGGGGAGAGCAGTACTTC CASSSQTGGRGEQYF
NA TRBJ2-1 TRBV5-6 TRBD2 TGTGCCAGCAGCGGAGCGGGGGTTACCCCTCCCAATGAGCAGTTCTTC CASSGAGVTPPNEQFF
NA TRBJ1-5 TRBV6-5 TRBD1 TGTGCCAGCATCTCAGGGGGTGGAGGCAATCAGCCCCAGCATTTT CASISGGGGNQPQHF
few TRBJ1-5 TRBV2 NA TGTGCCAGCAACCGAGGGGGTGATCAGCCCCAGCATTTT CASNRGGDQPQHF
NA TRBJ2-7 TRBV4-1 NA TGCGCCAGCAGCCAAGAAGCGAAGGGGGGGTACGAGCAGTACTTC CASSQEAKGGYEQYF
NA TRBJ2-7 TRBV20-1 NA TGCAGTGCCCATCTCAGGGTCGAGCAGTACTTC CSAHLRVEQYF
once TRBJ2-1 TRBV6-2/TRBV6-3 TRBD2 TGTGCCAGCAGTTACCCCGGACTAGCGGGGGGTAATGAGCAGTTCTTC CASSYPGLAGGNEQFF
NA TRBJ2-5 TRBV27 NA TGTGCCAGCAGGTACGGACAGCAAGAGACCCAGTACTTC CASRYGQQETQYF
NA TRBJ2-7 TRBV3-1/TRBV3-2 NA TGTGCCAGCAGCCAAGTCACCTACGAGCAGTACTTC CASSQVTYEQYF
NA TRBJ1-4 TRBV3-1/TRBV3-2 TRBD1 TGTGCCAGCGCCAGGGGGACAGGGTCGAAGGAAAAACTGTTTTTT CASARGTGSKEKLFF
NA TRBJ1-4 TRBV4-1 TRBD1 TGCGCCAGCAGGAGACAGGGGCTAACAGGTGAAAAACTGTTTTTT CASRRQGLTGEKLFF
NA TRBJ1-1 TRBV18 NA TGTGCCAGCTCACGGAGGGCGGGGAACACTGAAGCTTTCTTT CASSRRAGNTEAFF
NA TRBJ2-3 TRBV9 NA TGTGCCAGCAGCGTAGACTTTCGGGCAGGGGTTCGAGATACGCAGTATTTT CASSVDFRAGVRDTQYF
once TRBJ2-5 TRBV5-1 TRBD2 TGCGCCAGCAGCTTAGCGGGAGGGCCTGAGAAGATCCAGTACTTC CASSLAGGPEKIQYF
NA TRBJ2-5 TRBV28 TRBD1 TGTGCCAGCAGTTTATGGGGGACAGGGGAAGAGACCCAGTACTTC CASSLWGTGEETQYF
NA TRBJ2-2 TRBV4-2 NA TGTGCCAGCAGCCAGGGGAGGCTTTTAGTGGGAGGAGGGGAGCTGTTTTTT CASSQGRLLVGGGELFF
NA TRBJ1-2 TRBV10-3 TRBD1 TGTGCCATCAGTGAGTTCGCGACAGGGGCTTTAAGTCCATCGGATGGCTACACCTTC CAISEFATGALSPSDGYTF
NA TRBJ1-2 TRBV7-9 NA TGTGCCAGCAGCCCTATATCGGCGGTTGGCTATGGCTACACCTTC CASSPISAVGYGYTF
NA TRBJ2-1 TRBV6-2/TRBV6-3 TRBD2 TGTGCCAGCAGCCACTATCGGGGACTAGAGGCCCACAATGAGCAGTTCTTC CASSHYRGLEAHNEQFF